This is a list of T cell receptor beta chains from one sample in a study of cytomegalovirus exposure and HLA in healthy donors. Repertoires were generated with immunoSEQ multiplex PCR, while TCRdb's copy carries only in-frame clones and drops some. The top ten clones hold about 1.4% of a sample with approximately 160,000 clones, over 70% of them seen once. The sample taken for sequencing was PBMCs. These receptors were obtained from a woman in her twenties or thirties in good health and CMV-seropositive. CDR3s include the opening cysteine and the closing phenylalanine or tryptophan. D genes are given only for firm matches. Clone size, where shown, is once, few, many, or a class for clones that have expanded.

V	J	D	size	DNA	CDR3
TRBV6-1	TRBJ1-1	TRBD1	NA	TGTGCCAGCAGTGAATCGATGACTAGGGACAGGTATACTGAAGCTTTCTTT	CASSESMTRDRYTEAFF
TRBV5-1	TRBJ2-5	TRBD2	NA	TGCGCCAGCAGCTTAGGACTAGCGGGAGGGCCAGTTAAGGAAGAGACCCAGTACTTC	CASSLGLAGGPVKEETQYF
TRBV6-6	TRBJ1-1	NA	NA	TGTGCCAGCAGGTGGCAGGTGAACACTGAAGCTTTCTTT	CASRWQVNTEAFF
TRBV5-4	TRBJ2-1	TRBD2	NA	TGTGCCAGCAGCTTTCGACTAGCGGGAGGTGATAACAATGAGCAGTTCTTC	CASSFRLAGGDNNEQFF
TRBV5-8	TRBJ1-1	NA	NA	TGTGCCAGCACCAACACTCGGGGAGGAGGGAACACTGAAGCTTTCTTT	CASTNTRGGGNTEAFF
TRBV30	TRBJ2-7	TRBD1	NA	TGTGCCTGGGGACAGGCTCTGGGCTCCTACGAGCAGTACTTC	CAWGQALGSYEQYF
TRBV4-1	TRBJ2-1	TRBD2	NA	TGCGCCAGCAGCCAAGATGGGTGGACTAGCGACTTATTTAATGAGCAGTTCTTC	CASSQDGWTSDLFNEQFF
TRBV30	TRBJ1-4	NA	NA	TGTGCCTGGAGGACCCGAGGGACTAATGAAAAACTGTTTTTT	CAWRTRGTNEKLFF
TRBV6-1	TRBJ1-2	NA	NA	TGTGCCAGCAGTGAGGCAGGGAGGTCCTATGGCTACACCTTC	CASSEAGRSYGYTF
TRBV27	TRBJ1-2	TRBD1	NA	TGTGCCAGCAGTTTGACAGGGGTTGATGGGCTCGTCTATGGCTACACCTTC	CASSLTGVDGLVYGYTF
TRBV10-3	TRBJ2-3	TRBD2	NA	TGTGCCATCAGGTATACCGGGACTAGCGACACCTCAGATACGCAGTATTTT	CAIRYTGTSDTSDTQYF
TRBV11-2	TRBJ2-5	TRBD1	few	TGTGCCAGCAGCCCAGTGACAGGGACCCCCCAAGAGACCCAGTACTTC	CASSPVTGTPQETQYF
TRBV27	TRBJ2-1	NA	NA	TGTGCCAGCAGTTTATCCACCAGTGCCCATGAGCAGTTCTTC	CASSLSTSAHEQFF
TRBV30	TRBJ2-2	TRBD2	few	TGTGCCTGGAGTGAGCGGGAGGCCGGGGAGCTGTTTTTT	CAWSEREAGELFF
TRBV6-5	TRBJ2-5	TRBD2	NA	TGTGCCAGCAGTCCCGGGCTAGCGGCCCCAGGGACCCAGTACTTC	CASSPGLAAPGTQYF
TRBV7-9	TRBJ2-7	NA	NA	TGTGCCAGCAGCTATGGGCTGTCCGGAATGCCCCACGAGCAGTACTTC	CASSYGLSGMPHEQYF
TRBV4-3	TRBJ2-5	NA	few	TGCGCCAGCAGCCACGAGGTTGCCCAAGAGACCCAGTACTTC	CASSHEVAQETQYF
TRBV6-1	TRBJ2-7	TRBD1	NA	TGTGCCAGCAGTGAAGCCGGGACAGGGGTCATGTCCTACGAGCAGTACTTC	CASSEAGTGVMSYEQYF
TRBV29-1	TRBJ2-1	NA	NA	TGCTTCGCTTTGGGGGCGAATGAGCAGTTCTTC	CFALGANEQFF
TRBV11-3	TRBJ2-7	NA	NA	TGTGCCAGCAGCCCGTCTCCCGTCGCGGTTGGCGAGCAGTACTTC	CASSPSPVAVGEQYF
TRBV6-5	TRBJ1-2	TRBD1	NA	TGTGCCAGCACCGTGGCAGGGGGCTATGGCTACACCTTC	CASTVAGGYGYTF
TRBV10-2	TRBJ1-5	TRBD1	once	TGCGCCAGCAGCAGCCAGGGACAGCCAGCCCAGCATTTT	CASSSQGQPAQHF
TRBV18	TRBJ1-2	TRBD1	NA	TGTGCCAGCTCTCCCGGACAGGGGGCCTCTGGCTACACCTTC	CASSPGQGASGYTF
TRBV4-1	TRBJ1-5	TRBD1	NA	TGCGCCAGCAGCCCCCGAGTGGGGACAGGGAATCAGCCCCAGCATTTT	CASSPRVGTGNQPQHF
TRBV6-6	TRBJ2-7	NA	NA	TGTGCCAGCAGTTACCTTCGGCCAGCGGAGGGCGAGCAGTACTTC	CASSYLRPAEGEQYF
TRBV19	TRBJ2-3	TRBD1	NA	TGTGCCAGTAGTCGCGGACAGGCTACAGATACGCAGTATTTT	CASSRGQATDTQYF
TRBV19	TRBJ1-4	TRBD1	NA	TGTGCCAGTAGTCTAGCCGGGACAGGGGTATTCGAAAAACTGTTTTTT	CASSLAGTGVFEKLFF
TRBV5-8	TRBJ2-3	TRBD2	NA	TGTGCCAGCAGCTCACTAGCGGGATATGCAGATACGCAGTATTTT	CASSSLAGYADTQYF
TRBV19	TRBJ2-7	TRBD1	NA	TGTGCCTCGAGACAGGGAGCCTACGAGCAGTACTTC	CASRQGAYEQYF
TRBV10-3	TRBJ2-6	NA	NA	TGTGCCATCAGAGACCCACAGGGTAGCTCTGGGGCCAACGTCCTGACTTTC	CAIRDPQGSSGANVLTF
TRBV10-3	TRBJ1-3	TRBD1	NA	TGTGCCATCTTAGGGGGCTATGGAAACACCATATATTTT	CAILGGYGNTIYF
TRBV28	TRBJ2-1	NA	NA	TGTGCCAGCAGCCAGGGACAAGCGAGGGATGAGCAGTTCTTC	CASSQGQARDEQFF
TRBV9	TRBJ2-7	TRBD2	NA	TGTGCCAGCAGCGTAGGGACTAGCGGGAGGGCCTCCTACGAGCAGTACTTC	CASSVGTSGRASYEQYF
TRBV2	TRBJ1-1	NA	NA	TGTGCCAGCAGCGACCCGGGAGGGTCTGAAGCTTTCTTT	CASSDPGGSEAFF
TRBV5-1	TRBJ1-1	NA	NA	TGCGCCAGCAGCTTGGCCAGGGCCACTGAAGCTTTCTTT	CASSLARATEAFF
TRBV25-1	TRBJ1-2	NA	few	TGTGCCAGCAGGGACACCGCTAACTATGGCTACACCTTC	CASRDTANYGYTF
TRBV9	TRBJ2-5	TRBD1	once	TGTGCCAGCAGCATTCGGACAGGTCCGCAAGAGACCCAGTACTTC	CASSIRTGPQETQYF
TRBV2	TRBJ1-4	NA	few	TGTGCCAGCAGTTCACGGGGGGTCGATGAAAAACTGTTTTTT	CASSSRGVDEKLFF
TRBV29-1	TRBJ1-1	NA	NA	TGCAGCGTTGTAGTGGGGGGGAACACTGAAGCTTTCTTT	CSVVVGGNTEAFF